This TCR beta chain was obtained from a study of blood T cell repertoires in COVID-19. Study information: The United States, Italy and Spain were the sources of the acute and convalescent COVID-19 samples. Sources were T cells, B-cell-depleted T cells, or PBMCs; the material itself was cDNA or gDNA.

Produced via immunoSEQ multiplex PCR; TCRdb's table is partial and in-frame only. The sample records over 200,000 clones, approximately 87% being singletons. The ends were cut back, 4 bases at V and 2 bases at J, with 11 bases in the middle. This CDR3 comprises 14 residues. Germline V lookup: CDR1 SGHDN, CDR2 FVKESK. On this clone itself: The sample has other DNA sequences that encode this CDR3 too.

This clonotype was sampled from a woman in her forties or fifties with acute or convalescent COVID-19. The gene calls are TRBV14 and TRBJ1-1; TRBD1 might be the D (5 bases). Sequencing was carried out using peripheral blood. This CDR3 reads CASSPQGANTEAFF. The CDR3, as DNA: TGTGCCAGCAGCCCCCAAGGGGCTAACACTGAAGCTTTCTTT.